Listed below are T cell receptor beta chains from one sample, sequenced in a study of blood T cell repertoires in COVID-19. Using immunoSEQ multiplex PCR, the repertoire was profiled, and TCRdb retains in-frame clones only, with some absent. The data hold approximately 140,000 clones, with roughly 85% observed a single time. Source material: peripheral blood. The receptor set was obtained from a man between 60 and 75 years old with acute or convalescent COVID-19. Both conserved end residues are part of each CDR3. The D gene is left open where the match is weak. Rows give clone size only sometimes, using once, few, many, or a class for an expanded clone.

J: TRBJ1-4
size: NA
V: TRBV28
D: NA
CDR3: CASSLQAGLREKLFF
DNA: TGTGCCAGCAGTCTCCAGGCAGGGTTACGGGAAAAACTGTTTTTT

J: TRBJ2-7
size: NA
V: TRBV28
D: NA
CDR3: CASSSPGVGVEQYF
DNA: TGTGCCAGCAGTTCCCCAGGGGTCGGAGTCGAGCAGTACTTC

J: TRBJ2-1
size: many
V: TRBV19
D: TRBD1
CDR3: CASSVQGDYNEQFF
DNA: TGTGCCAGTAGTGTTCAGGGGGACTACAATGAGCAGTTCTTC

J: TRBJ1-2
size: once
V: TRBV5-4
D: NA
CDR3: CASRDKGRSYGYTF
DNA: TGTGCCAGCAGGGACAAGGGGAGGAGCTATGGCTACACCTTC

J: TRBJ1-4
size: NA
V: TRBV9
D: NA
CDR3: CASSVAQGINEKLFF
DNA: TGTGCCAGCAGCGTAGCACAGGGAATTAATGAAAAACTGTTTTTT

J: TRBJ1-2
size: once
V: TRBV2
D: TRBD1
CDR3: CASSGTGEYGYTF
DNA: TGTGCCAGCAGTGGGACAGGGGAGTATGGCTACACCTTC

J: TRBJ2-7
size: NA
V: TRBV7-3
D: NA
CDR3: CASSFSPGEIYEQYF
DNA: TGTGCCAGCAGCTTCTCTCCGGGAGAGATCTACGAGCAGTACTTC

J: TRBJ1-6
size: NA
V: TRBV27
D: NA
CDR3: CASTPLGTINSPLHF
DNA: TGTGCCAGCACGCCCCTTGGGACAATCAATTCACCCCTCCACTTT

J: TRBJ1-3
size: NA
V: TRBV2
D: TRBD1
CDR3: CASSVPTGTGNTIYF
DNA: TGTGCCAGCAGCGTCCCGACAGGGACTGGAAACACCATATATTTT

J: TRBJ1-1
size: many
V: TRBV7-8
D: TRBD1
CDR3: CASNTGDTEAFF
DNA: TGTGCCAGTAACACAGGGGACACTGAAGCTTTCTTT

J: TRBJ1-1
size: few
V: TRBV12-3/TRBV12-4
D: NA
CDR3: CASSLSTHGAFF
DNA: TGTGCCAGCAGTTTGTCGACCCACGGGGCTTTCTTT

J: TRBJ2-7
size: once
V: TRBV7-9
D: TRBD1
CDR3: CASSFYRGQGAVEQYF
DNA: TGTGCCAGCAGCTTTTATAGGGGACAGGGGGCGGTCGAGCAGTACTTC

J: TRBJ1-5
size: NA
V: TRBV27
D: NA
CDR3: CASSPKPGHPVGNQPQHF
DNA: TGTGCCAGCAGCCCCAAGCCGGGACACCCCGTCGGCAATCAGCCCCAGCATTTT

J: TRBJ2-7
size: few
V: TRBV10-3
D: NA
CDR3: CATRTGGAYEQYF
DNA: TGTGCCACCCGGACAGGAGGGGCCTACGAGCAGTACTTC

J: TRBJ1-6
size: NA
V: TRBV19
D: TRBD1
CDR3: CASSVRDRFDSPLHF
DNA: TGTGCCAGTAGTGTACGGGACAGGTTCGATTCACCCCTCCACTTT

J: TRBJ1-2
size: NA
V: TRBV5-1
D: NA
CDR3: CASSLTASNYGYTF
DNA: TGCGCCAGCAGCTTGACAGCTTCTAACTATGGCTACACCTTC

J: TRBJ1-2
size: NA
V: TRBV19
D: NA
CDR3: CASSIGGSYGYTF
DNA: TGTGCCAGTAGTATAGGAGGGAGCTATGGCTACACCTTC

J: TRBJ1-3
size: NA
V: TRBV7-2
D: NA
CDR3: CASAPVAISGNTIYF
DNA: TGTGCCAGCGCCCCGGTTGCGATCTCTGGAAACACCATATATTTT

J: TRBJ2-3
size: NA
V: TRBV28
D: TRBD1
CDR3: CASSLDRGTDTDTQYF
DNA: TGTGCCAGCAGTTTAGACAGGGGAACGGACACAGATACGCAGTATTTT

J: TRBJ1-6
size: NA
V: TRBV30
D: TRBD1
CDR3: CACQGDPGSPLHF
DNA: TGTGCCTGTCAGGGGGATCCGGGCTCACCCCTCCACTTT

J: TRBJ2-6
size: NA
V: TRBV6-5
D: NA
CDR3: CASVQGSSGANVLTF
DNA: TGTGCCAGTGTACAGGGAAGCTCTGGGGCCAACGTCCTGACTTTC

J: TRBJ1-2
size: NA
V: TRBV3-1/TRBV3-2
D: NA
CDR3: CASSPLGGYYGYTF
DNA: TGTGCCAGCAGCCCACTCGGAGGATACTATGGCTACACCTTC

J: TRBJ2-2
size: NA
V: TRBV28
D: TRBD2
CDR3: CASSSSSGANTGELFF
DNA: TGTGCCAGCAGTTCCTCCAGCGGGGCGAACACCGGGGAGCTGTTTTTT

J: TRBJ1-5
size: NA
V: TRBV28
D: NA
CDR3: CASSNLGTQPQHF
DNA: TGTGCCAGCAGCAACCTCGGGACACAGCCCCAGCATTTT

J: TRBJ2-2
size: NA
V: TRBV19
D: TRBD1
CDR3: CASRDRLNTGELFF
DNA: TGTGCCAGTAGGGACAGGCTGAACACCGGGGAGCTGTTTTTT

J: TRBJ2-7
size: NA
V: TRBV6-5
D: NA
CDR3: CASSYRAGLPRYEQYF
DNA: TGTGCCAGCAGTTACCGGGCGGGGCTGCCCAGATACGAGCAGTACTTC

J: TRBJ2-1
size: NA
V: TRBV5-1
D: NA
CDR3: CASSLVGASEQFF
DNA: TGCGCCAGCAGCTTGGTGGGGGCATCTGAGCAGTTCTTC

J: TRBJ2-7
size: NA
V: TRBV6-5
D: TRBD1
CDR3: CASSSGTGNEQYF
DNA: TGTGCCAGCAGTTCCGGGACAGGGAACGAGCAGTACTTC

J: TRBJ1-5
size: NA
V: TRBV24-1
D: TRBD1
CDR3: CATSDSGQPNQPQHF
DNA: TGTGCCACCAGTGATTCGGGACAGCCCAATCAGCCCCAGCATTTT

J: TRBJ1-1
size: NA
V: TRBV28
D: NA
CDR3: CASYPPGVTEAFF
DNA: TGTGCCAGCTATCCCCCAGGGGTCACTGAAGCTTTCTTT

J: TRBJ1-2
size: NA
V: TRBV7-9
D: TRBD1
CDR3: CASSFTMDRNYGGYTF
DNA: TGTGCCAGCAGCTTTACGATGGACAGGAACTATGGCGGCTACACCTTC

J: TRBJ1-1
size: NA
V: TRBV18
D: NA
CDR3: CASSPPESGSAEAFF
DNA: TGTGCCAGCTCACCCCCCGAAAGCGGGTCGGCTGAAGCTTTCTTT

J: TRBJ1-2
size: NA
V: TRBV19
D: TRBD1
CDR3: CASSKGTALNYGYTF
DNA: TGTGCCAGTAGTAAAGGGACAGCCCTAAACTATGGCTACACCTTC

J: TRBJ1-1
size: NA
V: TRBV6-6
D: TRBD1
CDR3: CASSRGTASEAFF
DNA: TGTGCCAGCAGCCGGGGGACAGCCAGTGAAGCTTTCTTT

J: TRBJ1-4
size: once
V: TRBV18
D: NA
CDR3: CASSLQDGILNEKLFF
DNA: TGTGCCAGCTCACTTCAAGACGGGATCCTTAATGAAAAACTGTTTTTT

J: TRBJ2-3
size: NA
V: TRBV27
D: NA
CDR3: CASSWRAWNTDTQYF
DNA: TGTGCCAGCAGTTGGAGGGCCTGGAACACAGATACGCAGTATTTT

J: TRBJ1-5
size: NA
V: TRBV9
D: NA
CDR3: CASSGGLTNQPQHF
DNA: TGTGCCAGCAGCGGGGGACTGACCAATCAGCCCCAGCATTTT

J: TRBJ1-2
size: NA
V: TRBV30
D: NA
CDR3: CAWSALAYGYTF
DNA: TGTGCCTGGAGCGCCTTGGCCTATGGCTACACCTTC

J: TRBJ1-2
size: NA
V: TRBV28
D: TRBD1
CDR3: CASRPTGGRGYTF
DNA: TGTGCCAGCAGACCGACAGGGGGCCGAGGCTACACCTTC

J: TRBJ1-5
size: NA
V: TRBV29-1
D: NA
CDR3: CSVEGGINQPQHF
DNA: TGCAGCGTTGAAGGAGGGATCAATCAGCCCCAGCATTTT

J: TRBJ1-1
size: NA
V: TRBV28
D: NA
CDR3: CASRWAVNTEAFF
DNA: TGTGCCAGCAGATGGGCCGTGAACACTGAAGCTTTCTTT

J: TRBJ1-2
size: NA
V: TRBV4-1
D: NA
CDR3: CASSQGERDYGYTF
DNA: TGCGCCAGCAGCCAAGGTGAGCGTGACTATGGCTACACCTTC

J: TRBJ1-2
size: NA
V: TRBV12-3/TRBV12-4
D: NA
CDR3: CASRNNNGGYTF
DNA: TGTGCCAGCAGGAATAATAATGGCGGCTACACCTTC

J: TRBJ1-1
size: NA
V: TRBV5-4
D: TRBD1
CDR3: CASSLGGQGNTEAFF
DNA: TGTGCCAGCAGCTTGGGTGGACAGGGCAACACTGAAGCTTTCTTT

J: TRBJ2-3
size: once
V: TRBV19
D: NA
CDR3: CASSIGPGDTQYF
DNA: TGTGCCAGTAGTATAGGCCCCGGGGATACGCAGTATTTT

J: TRBJ2-2
size: NA
V: TRBV27
D: NA
CDR3: CASSFAPVTGELFF
DNA: TGTGCCAGCAGTTTCGCACCAGTGACCGGGGAGCTGTTTTTT

J: TRBJ2-7
size: once
V: TRBV6-2/TRBV6-3
D: NA
CDR3: CASSPGPPEQYF
DNA: TGTGCCAGCAGCCCGGGTCCCCCGGAGCAGTACTTT

J: TRBJ1-1
size: NA
V: TRBV11-2
D: NA
CDR3: CASSFLLVNTEAFF
DNA: TGTGCCAGCAGCTTTTTGTTAGTGAACACTGAAGCTTTCTTT

J: TRBJ1-2
size: NA
V: TRBV23-1
D: NA
CDR3: CASSHPPYRTPNYGYTF
DNA: TGCGCCAGCAGTCATCCACCCTACAGGACCCCTAACTATGGCTACACCTTC

J: TRBJ1-1
size: few
V: TRBV11-2
D: NA
CDR3: CASSLVGGMNTEAFF
DNA: TGTGCCAGCAGCTTAGTGGGGGGGATGAACACTGAAGCTTTCTTT

J: TRBJ2-1
size: NA
V: TRBV5-4
D: TRBD2
CDR3: CASSSGGRGSSYNEQFF
DNA: TGTGCCAGCAGCTCTGGAGGGCGCGGGAGCTCCTACAATGAGCAGTTCTTC

J: TRBJ1-2
size: once
V: TRBV9
D: NA
CDR3: CASSVGGGGTYGYTF
DNA: TGTGCCAGCAGCGTAGGCGGAGGCGGGACCTATGGCTACACCTTC

J: TRBJ1-4
size: NA
V: TRBV27
D: NA
CDR3: CASTGQGNRKLFF
DNA: TGTGCCAGCACCGGGCAGGGGAACAGGAAACTGTTTTTT

J: TRBJ1-5
size: NA
V: TRBV18
D: NA
CDR3: CASSRGTSNQPQHF
DNA: TGTGCCAGCTCAAGAGGTACAAGCAATCAGCCCCAGCATTTT

J: TRBJ1-1
size: few
V: TRBV6-5
D: NA
CDR3: CASSFDRGEAFF
DNA: TGTGCCAGCAGTTTCGATCGGGGAGAAGCTTTCTTT